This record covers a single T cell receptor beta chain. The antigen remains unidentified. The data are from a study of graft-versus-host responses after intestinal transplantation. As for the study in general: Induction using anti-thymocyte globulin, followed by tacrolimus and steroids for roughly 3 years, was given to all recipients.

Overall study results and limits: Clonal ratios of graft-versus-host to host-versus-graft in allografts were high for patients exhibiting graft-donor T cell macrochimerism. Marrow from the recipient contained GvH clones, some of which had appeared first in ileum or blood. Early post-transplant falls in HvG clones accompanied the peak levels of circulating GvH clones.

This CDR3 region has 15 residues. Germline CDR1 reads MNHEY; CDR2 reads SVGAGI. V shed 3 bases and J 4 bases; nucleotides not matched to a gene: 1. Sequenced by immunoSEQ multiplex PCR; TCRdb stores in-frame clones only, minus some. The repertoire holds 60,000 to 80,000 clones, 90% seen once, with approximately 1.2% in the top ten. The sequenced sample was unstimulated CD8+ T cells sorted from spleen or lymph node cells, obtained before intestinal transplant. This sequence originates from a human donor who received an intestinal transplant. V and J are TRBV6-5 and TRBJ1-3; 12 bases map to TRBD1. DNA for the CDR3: TGTGCCAGCAGTTATGGGACAGGGGGCGGAAACACCATATATTTT. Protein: CASSYGTGGGNTIYF.